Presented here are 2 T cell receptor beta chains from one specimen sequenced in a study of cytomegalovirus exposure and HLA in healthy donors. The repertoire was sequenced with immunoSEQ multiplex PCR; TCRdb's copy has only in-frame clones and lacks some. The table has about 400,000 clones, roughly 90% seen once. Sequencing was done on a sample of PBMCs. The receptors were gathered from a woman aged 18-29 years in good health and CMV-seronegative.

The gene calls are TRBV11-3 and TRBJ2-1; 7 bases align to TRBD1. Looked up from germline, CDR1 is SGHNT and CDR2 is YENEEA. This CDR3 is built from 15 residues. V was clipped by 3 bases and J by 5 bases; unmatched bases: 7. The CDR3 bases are TGTGCCAGCAGCTTGAACAGGGGATGGGACAATGAGCAGTTCTTC. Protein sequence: CASSLNRGWDNEQFF.

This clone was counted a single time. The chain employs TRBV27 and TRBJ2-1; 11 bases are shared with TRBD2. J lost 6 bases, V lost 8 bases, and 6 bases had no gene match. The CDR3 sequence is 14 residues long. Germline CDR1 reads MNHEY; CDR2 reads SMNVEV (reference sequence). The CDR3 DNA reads TGTGCCAGCGCTTTAGCGGGGGGGGGCAATGAGCAGTTCTTC. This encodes CASALAGGGNEQFF.